Listed below are T cell receptor beta chains from one sample, sequenced in a study of cytomegalovirus exposure and HLA in healthy donors. The protocol was immunoSEQ multiplex PCR, while the TCRdb copy is restricted to in-frame clones and leaves out a portion. The sample contains around 160,000 clones, about 74% of which appear only once. The specimen was PBMCs. These receptor sequences come from a middle-aged man in good health and CMV-seropositive. CDR3s include the opening cysteine and the closing phenylalanine or tryptophan. A D gene is named only where the DNA matches it firmly.

j_call d_call v_call cdr3_aa
TRBJ1-6 NA TRBV4-2 CASSQPPGFGIGSPLHF
TRBJ2-7 NA TRBV7-9 CASSLGAGYEQYF
TRBJ1-5 NA TRBV11-2 CASSLDSWQPQHF
TRBJ1-3 NA TRBV9 CASSVGSGLNSGNTIYF
TRBJ2-5 NA TRBV10-1 CASSDHTETQYF
TRBJ2-2 TRBD2 TRBV4-2 CASSQTSGPTGELFF
TRBJ2-7 NA TRBV5-1 CASSSMGAQTEQYF
TRBJ1-5 NA TRBV28 CALGVPGEPQHF
TRBJ1-3 NA TRBV15 CATSSGRDGNTIYF
TRBJ1-3 NA TRBV12-2 CASRPRGTARNTIYF
TRBJ2-7 TRBD1 TRBV7-3 CASSPTGGRYEQYF
TRBJ2-7 TRBD1 TRBV5-4 CASSPGGQGANEQYF
TRBJ2-1 NA TRBV7-2 CASSPGGNEQFF
TRBJ2-4 TRBD2 TRBV7-9 CAGGELAKNIQYF
TRBJ2-1 NA TRBV6-1 CASSEASPVNEQFF
TRBJ2-3 NA TRBV11-2 CASSTMRASTDTQYF
TRBJ2-2 NA TRBV4-3 CASSQVRGWELFF
TRBJ1-2 NA TRBV18 CASSPREGGNYGYTF
TRBJ2-1 NA TRBV11-3 CASSLGGEGVDEQFF
TRBJ2-3 TRBD2 TRBV6-6 CASRGTSSGTDTQYF
TRBJ2-1 NA TRBV5-5 CASSLVAGNEQFF
TRBJ1-1 TRBD1 TRBV28 CASSLQGGTEAFF
TRBJ1-2 TRBD1 TRBV6-4 CASSPSYGTGVYGYTF
TRBJ1-1 TRBD1 TRBV9 CASSRTGGNTEAFF
TRBJ2-3 NA TRBV7-8 CASSLGTGRGSDTQYF
TRBJ2-1 NA TRBV7-8 CASSRDLDDNEQFF